This T cell receptor beta chain appears in the sequencing data of a study of PD-1 blockade in mismatch repair-deficient tumors. Clones were read by immunoSEQ multiplex PCR, and TCRdb kept only the in-frame ones, dropping some. The sample lists approximately 110,000 clones; roughly 80% were seen once. This CDR3 region has 15 residues. Germline V CDR1 and CDR2: LGHNA, YSLEER. V lost 1 base and J lost 5; bases outside the gene matches: 6. The receptor comes from an adult with mismatch repair-deficient cancer. The sample was peripheral blood, taken 60 weeks after starting pembrolizumab. The chain employs TRBV4-3 and TRBJ2-3; 7 bases line up with TRBD1. The CDR3 spells CASSQGDRVRDTQYF. CDR3 DNA sequence: TGCGCCAGCAGCCAAGGAGACAGGGTACGAGATACGCAGTATTTT.